This entry lists 26 T cell receptor beta chains sequenced from one sample in a study of shared clonotypes between healthy human individuals. Sequenced by immunoSEQ multiplex PCR; TCRdb stores in-frame clones only, minus some. The sample consists of more than 500,000 clones, 95% to 97% of them appearing once. Sequencing input: naive CD4+ T cells sorted from blood. Subset noted: CD45RA+ positively selected. The receptors come from a woman in her 30s in good health.

The chain couples TRBV6-5 to TRBJ2-3, with TRBD2 matching over 12 bases. V lost 9 bases to trimming and J lost 0 bases; unmatched junction nucleotides: 4. Germline V gives CDR1 MNHEY, CDR2 SVGAGI. The CDR3 is 15 residues long. This CDR3 reads CARAGTSGSTDTQYF. The CDR3 DNA is TGTGCCAGGGCCGGGACTAGCGGGAGCACAGATACGCAGTATTTT.

The J gene is TRBJ2-7, the V gene TRBV5-1, with D uncertain. The CDR3 consists of 12 residues. Trimming removed 0 bases from V and 5 bases from J, with 6 bases in between. Germline assignment: CDR1 SGHRS and CDR2 YFSETQ. The CDR3 sequence: CASSLVGNEQYF. CDR3 sequence (DNA): TGCGCCAGCAGCTTGGTAGGGAACGAGCAGTACTTC.

Remarks on this clone: Other nucleotide sequences from this sample produce the same CDR3. The chain has TRBV6-5 and TRBJ1-2; D gene ambiguous. CDR1 and CDR2 from the germline V gene are MNHEY and SVGAGI. V was trimmed by 5 bases and J by 3 bases, leaving 4 bases between them. The CDR3 contains 11 residues. CDR3: CASSNYYGYTF. The DNA of the CDR3 is TGTGCCAGCAGTAATTACTATGGCTACACCTTC.

This chain uses TRBV6-5 with TRBJ2-5; TRBD1 aligns across 8 bases. Germline CDR1 reads MNHEY; CDR2 reads SVGAGI. The CDR3 extends over 15 amino acids. V gave up 2 bases and J gave up 2 bases; unmatched junction bases: 4. The CDR3, as DNA: TGTGCCAGCAGTTACCAAGGGACAGGTCAAGAGACCCAGTACTTC. Encoded protein: CASSYQGTGQETQYF.

This clone has just a few counts. The V gene is TRBV6-1, the J gene TRBJ1-2; D gene unclear. The V gene lost 2 bases and the J gene lost 0 bases, with 10 bases spanning the gap. CDR1 is MNHNS and CDR2 is SASEGT in the germline V gene. The CDR3 totals 15 residues. The CDR3 nucleotides read TGTGCCAGCAGTGAAAGGGTCGGCTCTAACTATGGCTACACCTTC. Translated: CASSERVGSNYGYTF.

V usage is TRBV2 and J usage is TRBJ2-2, with TRBD2 matching 13 bases. CDR1 is SNHLY, CDR2 FYNNEI, per germline. The V segment lost 1 base and the J segment 5 bases; nucleotides outside the gene matches: 7. The CDR3 runs to 18 residues. CDR3 coding DNA: TGTGCCAGCAGTGAAGTTTGGACTAGCGGGAGATGGACCGGGGAGCTGTTTTTT. This translates into CASSEVWTSGRWTGELFF. The full variable domain, its missing parts supplied by reference TRBV2 and TRBJ2-2, is EPEVTQTPSHQVTQMGQEVILRCVPISNHLYFYWYRQILGQKVEFLVSFYNNEISEKSEIFDDQFSVERPDGSNFTLKIRSTKLEDSAMYFCASSEVWTSGRWTGELFFGEGSRLTVL.

This chain links TRBV7-2 with TRBJ1-5, with D possibly TRBD1 on 5 matching bases. The CDR3 spans 14 residues. V gave up 6 bases and J gave up 6 bases, with 15 bases separating them. Germline assignment: CDR1 SGHTA and CDR2 FQGNSA. CDR3 amino acids: CASSIGRVLQPQHF. For the CDR3, the DNA is TGTGCCAGCAGTATCGGCAGGGTTCTTCAGCCCCAGCATTTT.

The J gene is TRBJ1-1, the V gene TRBV9, with D possibly being TRBD1 (6 bases). Trimming pared 0 bases from V and 10 bases from J, leaving 16 bases between. The CDR3 is 14 amino acids. CDR1 SGDLS and CDR2 YYNGEE come from the germline V gene. The CDR3 region is CASSVDLRGGPAFF. The CDR3 DNA reads as TGTGCCAGCAGCGTAGACCTTCGGGGGGGCCCAGCTTTCTTT. The full variable domain, its missing parts supplied by reference TRBV9 and TRBJ1-1, is DSGVTQTPKHLITATGQRVTLRCSPRSGDLSVYWYQQSLDQGLQFLIQYYNGEERAKGNILERFSAQQFPDLHSELNLSSLELGDSALYFCASSVDLRGGPAFFGQGTRLTVV.

The chain uses TRBV5-8 and TRBJ2-2, with 11 bases fitting TRBD2. The CDR3 totals 17 residues. With V trimmed by 1 base and J by 0 bases, 2 bases remained unmatched. Germline V CDR1 and CDR2: SGHTS, YDEGEE. CDR3 loop: CASSLLGLAANTGELFF. CDR3 coding DNA: TGTGCCAGCAGCTTGCTGGGACTAGCGGCGAACACCGGGGAGCTGTTTTTT.

The chain links TRBV19 to TRBJ2-5; D is uncertain. The CDR3 runs 13 residues. Germline CDR1 is LNHDA and CDR2 is SQIVND (reference sequence). V was cut by 4 bases and J by 1 base, with 7 bases left in between. The CDR3 spells CASSTRFQETQYF. In DNA, the CDR3 is TGTGCCAGTAGTACTAGATTCCAAGAGACCCAGTACTTC.

This chain connects TRBV27 to TRBJ2-7, with TRBD2 identical over 7 bases. Looked up from germline, CDR1 is MNHEY and CDR2 is SMNVEV (reference sequence). The CDR3 has 17 residues. Germline trimming cut 2 bases from V and 2 bases from J; bases unmatched to any gene: 12. CDR3 nucleotides: TGTGCCAGCAGTTTAGGAGGATTGGCGGGAGTCGCCTACGAGCAGTACTTC. It codes for CASSLGGLAGVAYEQYF.

The chain joins TRBV28 to TRBJ2-3, with 7 positions matching TRBD1. The CDR3 sequence is 16 residues long. The germline V gene encodes CDR1 MDHEN and CDR2 SYDVKM. J lost 0 bases, V lost 5 bases, and 8 bases had no gene match. The CDR3 nucleotides are TGTGCCAGCAGTCTCAACAGGGGACGGAGCACAGATACGCAGTATTTT. Its translation is CASSLNRGRSTDTQYF.

This clone is a singleton in its sample. V usage is TRBV28 and J usage is TRBJ1-2; 9 bases align to TRBD1. V lost 4 bases, J lost 8 bases, and 5 bases stayed unmatched. This CDR3 is 13 amino acids long. CDR1 and CDR2 (germline): MDHEN, SYDVKM. The CDR3 region is CASSSDRGWGYTF. The CDR3 DNA reads as TGTGCCAGCAGTTCTGACAGGGGGTGGGGCTACACCTTC.

The V call is TRBV7-6, the J call TRBJ2-1; 10 bases match TRBD1. Germline V gene lookup returns CDR1 SGHVS and CDR2 FNYEAQ. V shed 3 bases, J shed 6 bases, and the junction held 5 bases outside the gene matches. This CDR3 spans 15 amino acids. CDR3 in amino acids: CASSLARTGGNEQFF. The CDR3 nucleotides are TGTGCCAGCAGCTTGGCCAGGACAGGGGGCAATGAGCAGTTCTTC.

The V and J genes are TRBV2 and TRBJ1-1, with D perhaps matching TRBD1 (5 bases). Per germline, CDR1 SNHLY and CDR2 FYNNEI. Trimming stripped 6 bases from V and 3 bases from J, with 14 bases between. This CDR3 contains 14 residues. The CDR3 DNA reads TGTGCCAGCAGAATCGGCGGGGGAGACACTGAAGCTTTCTTT. The encoded protein is CASRIGGGDTEAFF.

The chain couples TRBV2 to TRBJ1-2; TRBD1 might be the D (5 bases). The CDR3 covers 13 residues. Germline CDR1 is SNHLY and CDR2 is FYNNEI. V was trimmed by 8 bases and J by 7 bases, leaving 17 bases between them. CDR3 protein: CASFRDSDGGYTF. The CDR3 bases are TGTGCCAGCTTCAGGGACTCAGATGGTGGCTACACCTTC.

Notes on this clone: A read error may account for a junction end that differs from germline. In DNA, the CDR3 is TGTGCCAGCAGCCAGGACAGGGCCCTCCGATTTGTTGACTTC. Its translation is CASSQDRALRFVDF. This rearrangement joins TRBV5-4 to TRBJ2-7; 8 bases agree with TRBD1. This CDR3 comprises 14 residues. Germline CDR1 reads SGHNT; CDR2 reads YYREEE (reference sequence).

The chain links TRBV19 to TRBJ2-2, with 12 nucleotides matching TRBD2. J gave up 4 bases and V 6 bases, and 6 bases lay outside the gene matches. The CDR3 sequence is 16 residues long. CDR1 is LNHDA and CDR2 is SQIVND in the germline V gene (reference sequence). CDR3 nucleotides: TGTGCCAGTAGCCAGACTAGCGGGAGTTTCACCGGGGAGCTGTTTTTT. Protein product: CASSQTSGSFTGELFF. The variable domain in full, with the rest retrieved from reference TRBV19 and TRBJ2-2, is DGGITQSPKYLFRKEGQNVTLSCEQNLNHDAMYWYRQDPGQGLRLIYYSQIVNDFQKGDIAEGYSVSREKKESFPLTVTSAQKNPTAFYLCASSQTSGSFTGELFFGEGSRLTVL.

This clone has more than one count but fewer than ten. The chain couples TRBV27 to TRBJ2-7, with no clear D. The length of the CDR3 is 14 residues. Germline CDR1 reads MNHEY; CDR2 reads SMNVEV (reference sequence). Trimming took off 3 bases at V and 12 bases at J, with 21 bases between the two ends. The CDR3 bases are TGTGCCAGCAGTTTGCAGGCAGCAGCGCAATTCCTGTACTTC. The encoded protein is CASSLQAAAQFLYF.

The chain combines TRBV29-1 with TRBJ1-1; D is unresolved. Trimming took off 7 bases at V and 5 bases at J, with 8 bases between the two ends. This CDR3 contains 10 residues. The germline gives CDR1 SQVTM, CDR2 ANQGSEA. The CDR3, as DNA: TGCAGCGCTTTCGAGACTGAAGCTTTCTTT. Its protein product is CSAFETEAFF.

This clone was found once. This chain connects TRBV28 to TRBJ2-2; D not certain. Germline loops: CDR1 MDHEN, CDR2 SYDVKM. V was trimmed by 6 bases and J by 4 bases, leaving 9 bases between them. The CDR3 is 13 residues long. CDR3 sequence: CASSTEVTGELFF. The DNA for the CDR3 is TGTGCCAGCAGCACAGAGGTCACCGGGGAGCTGTTTTTT.

The chain carries TRBV19 and TRBJ1-2; D gene ambiguous. With 6 bases removed from V and 4 bases from J, the gap between germline ends came to 18 bases. CDR1 and CDR2 (germline): LNHDA, SQIVND (reference sequence). The CDR3 covers 15 residues. This CDR3 reads CASSLFPGLSYGYTF. Written as DNA, the CDR3 is TGTGCCAGTAGCCTCTTTCCGGGTTTGAGCTATGGCTACACCTTC. Filled out from reference TRBV19 and TRBJ1-2, the complete variable domain reads DGGITQSPKYLFRKEGQNVTLSCEQNLNHDAMYWYRQDPGQGLRLIYYSQIVNDFQKGDIAEGYSVSREKKESFPLTVTSAQKNPTAFYLCASSLFPGLSYGYTFGSGTRLTVV.

The V and J genes are TRBV7-9 and TRBJ2-3, with TRBD2 identical over 13 bases. This CDR3 is 15 amino acids long. Losses at the gene ends were 5 bases for V and 6 bases for J; bases not matched to a gene: 5. Germline V CDR1 and CDR2: SEHNR, FQNEAQ (reference sequence). CDR3 protein: CASSPWTSGSDTQYF. The CDR3 DNA follows: TGTGCCAGCAGCCCCTGGACTAGCGGGAGTGATACGCAGTATTTT. Looking up the rest from reference TRBV7-9 and TRBJ2-3 gives the full variable domain: DTGVSQNPRHKITKRGQNVTFRCDPISEHNRLYWYRQTLGQGPEFLTYFQNEAQLEKSRLLSDRFSAERPKGSFSTLEIQRTEQGDSAMYLCASSPWTSGSDTQYFGPGTRLTVL.

The chain couples TRBV7-8 to TRBJ2-1; D is perhaps TRBD1 (6 bases). Trimming shortened V by 5 bases and J by 6 bases, and 14 bases separated the two germline ends. CDR3 size: 14 residues. Per the germline V gene, CDR1 is SGHVS and CDR2 is FQNEAQ. DNA for the CDR3: TGTGCCAGCAGCCCCCACAGGGTCGGCAATGAGCAGTTCTTC. As protein: CASSPHRVGNEQFF.

The chain employs TRBV19 and TRBJ2-3; TRBD2 is a possible D gene (6 bases). Deletions cut 3 bases from V and 3 bases from J, with 13 bases between. Germline V gene data show CDR1 as LNHDA and CDR2 as SQIVND (reference sequence). This CDR3 spans 15 amino acids. As DNA, the CDR3 is TGTGCCAGTAGTATGCGACTAGTCGTGACAGATACGCAGTATTTT. It translates to CASSMRLVVTDTQYF.

The gene calls are TRBV2 and TRBJ2-2; possibly TRBD1 or TRBD2 for D (5 bases each). The CDR3 is 14 residues long. V was clipped by 11 bases and J by 2 bases, with 15 bases between them. Germline loops: CDR1 SNHLY, CDR2 FYNNEI. DNA for the CDR3: TGTGCCGGGACCGGGTCCGGTAACACCGGGGAGCTGTTTTTT. Its translation is CAGTGSGNTGELFF.